Given below is one TCR beta chain in context. This beta chain is an off-target read within a library intended for alpha chains, so its frequency means little. As for time point: sample taken at primary tumor resection. Extraction of whole RNA from tumor, nontumor lung or frozen PBMC preceded unsorted sequencing. Carried by each TCR cDNA molecule was a unique molecular identifier. TCRdb analysed the 5' RACE reads with MiXCR anew, one entry per CDR3 protein. The sample has 2,500 to 3,500 distinct CDR3 sequences, approximately 30% seen once. These data originate in a study of spatial heterogeneity in lung cancer. Looking at the study overall: Every unique TCR and UMI combination, on average, appeared more than ten times in raw reads.

Looked up from germline, CDR1 is SEHNR and CDR2 is FQNEAQ (reference sequence). After removal of 5 bases from V and 5 bases from J, the junction contained 7 bases not matched to a gene. There are 14 residues in the CDR3. Sample: PBMCs, taken at surgery. The V and J genes are TRBV7-9 and TRBJ2-5; 8 nucleotides line up with TRBD1. The sequence was obtained from a female donor with early-stage non-small cell lung cancer. The CDR3 is CASSPRQGRETQYF. For the CDR3, the DNA is TGTGCCAGCAGCCCCCGACAGGGGAGGGAGACCCAGTACTTC. Drawing the rest from reference TRBV7-9 and TRBJ2-5, the complete variable domain is DTGVSQNPRHKITKRGQNVTFRCDPISEHNRLYWYRQTLGQGPEFLTYFQNEAQLEKSRLLSDRFSAERPKGSFSTLEIQRTEQGDSAMYLCASSPRQGRETQYFGPGTRLLVL.